Following are 12 T cell receptor beta chains from one sample sequenced in a study of OX40 agonist ivuxolimab in advanced cancers. TCRdb's copy holds only in-frame clones and misses some; the assay was immunoSEQ multiplex PCR. This table holds under 80,000 clones, more than 75% found once. The sample here was CD4+ or CD8+ T cells sorted from blood, taken in a trial of the OX40 agonist ivuxolimab. These receptors all come from an adult with an advanced solid tumor such as melanoma, head and neck, liver or kidney cancer.

The V gene is TRBV27, the J gene TRBJ1-3; tentative D call: TRBD1 (6 bases). Germline V gene sequence: CDR1 MNHEY, CDR2 SMNVEV (reference sequence). This CDR3 has 14 amino acids. Trimming shortened V by 2 bases and J by 6 bases, and 11 bases separated the two germline ends. The CDR3 coding sequence is TGTGCCAGCAGTTTAGACAGGCTGGCAAACACCATATATTTT. Translating it yields CASSLDRLANTIYF.

The J gene is TRBJ2-2, the V gene TRBV7-2; 9 nucleotides agree with TRBD1. The V gene's germline CDR1 is SGHTA and CDR2 FQGNSA. V shed 5 bases, J shed 5 bases, and the junction held 9 bases outside the gene matches. This CDR3 is 16 amino acids long. The CDR3 is CASSTYRGRMTGELFF. DNA for the CDR3: TGTGCCAGCAGCACCTACAGGGGGCGCATGACCGGGGAGCTGTTTTTT.

The table lists this clone with a few counts. The rearrangement joins TRBV29-1 to TRBJ1-2; D gene uncertain. The V end was cut by 4 bases, the J end by 7 bases, with 10 bases between. Looked up from germline, CDR1 is SQVTM and CDR2 is ANQGSEA. CDR3 size: 11 residues. The CDR3, as DNA: TGCAGCGTTGGGAACACTAGTGGCTACACCTTC. As protein: CSVGNTSGYTF.

The V and J genes are TRBV5-1 and TRBJ1-1; D gene uncertain. The germline V gene encodes CDR1 SGHRS and CDR2 YFSETQ. This CDR3 region has 14 residues. Trimming took off 2 bases at V and 11 bases at J, with 19 bases between the two ends. CDR3: CASSFKDPSGQAFF. The CDR3 DNA reads TGCGCCAGCAGCTTCAAGGACCCTTCTGGTCAGGCTTTCTTT.

The V gene is TRBV10-3, the J gene TRBJ2-3, with D possibly matching TRBD2 (5 bases). CDR3 length: 14 amino acids. Germline V gene sequence: CDR1 ENHRY, CDR2 SYGVKD. The germline V and J ends were trimmed by 2 bases and 4 bases, with 10 bases remaining between them. CDR3 nucleotide sequence: TGTGCCATCAGTGAGGAGGGTTCCCCAGATACGCAGTATTTT. Protein: CAISEEGSPDTQYF.

The chain employs TRBV27 and TRBJ2-3, with 8 bases fitting TRBD2. Germline-derived CDR1 and CDR2 are MNHEY and SMNVEV (reference sequence). The CDR3 has 15 residues. Germline trimming cut 10 bases from V and 2 bases from J; bases unmatched to any gene: 11. The DNA of the CDR3 is TGTGCCACCCTTGGCGGGAGGACTTCCACAGATACGCAGTATTTT. Its translation: CATLGGRTSTDTQYF.

This clone was picked up one time. This chain joins TRBV6-5 and TRBJ2-1, with TRBD2 matching 10 bases. The CDR3 sequence is 15 residues long. Germline CDR1 and CDR2: MNHEY and SVGAGI. The junction had 3 bases not matched to a gene; V was cut back by 5 bases and J by 2 bases. The CDR3 DNA follows: TGTGCCAGCAGTAGGACTAGCGGAGCCTACAATGAGCAGTTCTTC. Protein product: CASSRTSGAYNEQFF.

V usage is TRBV18 and J usage is TRBJ2-5; 9 bases are a match to TRBD2. The J call is doubtful: the DNA matches TRBJ2-7 better. Germline CDR1 is KGHSH and CDR2 is LQKENI. This CDR3 comprises 17 residues. The CDR3 region has the DNA TGTGCCAGCTCACCACCGAACGGGCTAGCGGGATCCTACGAGCAGTACTTC. Translating it yields CASSPPNGLAGSYEQYF.

The chain uses TRBV7-2 and TRBJ2-5; tentative D call: TRBD1 (6 bases). Germline CDR1 is SGHTA and CDR2 is FQGNSA. The V end was cut by 5 bases, the J end by 11 bases, with 18 bases between. CDR3 length: 13 residues. The CDR3 sequence is CASSTGQIGTQYF. CDR3 nucleotides: TGTGCCAGCAGCACGGGACAAATTGGCACGCAGTACTTC.

This chain connects TRBV28 to TRBJ2-2; possibly TRBD2 for D (5 bases). V shed 3 bases and J shed 5 bases, with 7 bases lying between them. The germline V gene encodes CDR1 MDHEN and CDR2 SYDVKM. The CDR3 consists of 13 residues. CDR3 in amino acids: CASSFGGTGELFF. The CDR3 nucleotides are TGTGCCAGCAGTTTTGGCGGGACCGGGGAGCTGTTTTTT.

The J gene is TRBJ2-7, the V gene TRBV6-5; TRBD1 agrees at 10 bases. V trimming: 6 bases; J trimming: 4 bases; junction bases outside the gene matches: 9. CDR1 MNHEY and CDR2 SVGAGI come from the germline V gene. The length of the CDR3 is 15 residues. The CDR3 nucleotides are TGTGCCAGCAGCCACCGGACAGGGGGTATGTACGAGCAGTACTTC. Its translation: CASSHRTGGMYEQYF.

The chain couples TRBV6-1 to TRBJ1-2; a weak D match, TRBD1 (5 bases). CDR1 and CDR2 from the germline V gene are MNHNS and SASEGT. V was cut by 5 bases and J by 2 bases, with 9 bases left in between. This CDR3 has 13 amino acids. CDR3 sequence (DNA): TGTGCCAGCAGTCAACAGGAAAACTATGGCTACACCTTC. Translation: CASSQQENYGYTF.